The next 25 T cell receptor beta chains were all read from a single sample in a study of identifying expanded T cells in peripheral blood. Clones were sequenced by immunoSEQ multiplex PCR, and TCRdb holds only the in-frame ones, with some missing. The table shows tens of thousands of clones, with 88% occurring only once. The sample was blood. The receptors shown here come from a person aged 18 to 70 in good health.

CDR3 region: CASSLLGIMDYEQYF. The CDR3 DNA reads as TGCGCCAGCAGCTTGTTGGGGATTATGGACTACGAGCAGTACTTC. The chain uses TRBV5-1 and TRBJ2-7, with D uncertain. In germline, CDR1 is SGHRS, CDR2 YFSETQ. Between the trimmed V and J ends, which lost 1 base and 3 bases, there was a span of 14 bases. CDR3 length: 15 residues.

This clone turned up a few times. V gene TRBV6-1 combines with J gene TRBJ2-3; D possibly corresponds to TRBD1 (5 bases). The CDR3 spans 16 residues. V was pared by 4 bases and J by 0 bases, with 14 bases between. The germline V gene has CDR1 MNHNS and CDR2 SASEGT. The CDR3 bases are TGTGCCAGCAGTGGACCTACAGGTTCTAGCACAGATACGCAGTATTTT. Its translation: CASSGPTGSSTDTQYF.

This chain links TRBV6-6 with TRBJ1-4; possibly TRBD1 for D (6 bases). V dropped 6 bases and J dropped 7 bases, with 9 bases sitting between them. This CDR3 has 12 amino acids. CDR1 MNHNY and CDR2 SVGAGI come from the germline V gene (reference sequence). The DNA for the CDR3 is TGTGCCAGCAGGGGGGGCCTTGAAAAACTGTTTTTT. Translation: CASRGGLEKLFF.

V usage is TRBV2 and J usage is TRBJ2-3; 7 bases line up with TRBD2. V lost 2 bases to trimming and J lost 4 bases; unmatched junction nucleotides: 3. CDR1 is SNHLY, CDR2 FYNNEI, per germline. The CDR3 length is 14 residues. Here the CDR3 DNA reads TGTGCCAGCAGTGAACGCGGGGGAGCAGATACGCAGTATTTT. Translated: CASSERGGADTQYF. The whole variable domain, remainder taken from reference TRBV2 and TRBJ2-3, is EPEVTQTPSHQVTQMGQEVILRCVPISNHLYFYWYRQILGQKVEFLVSFYNNEISEKSEIFDDQFSVERPDGSNFTLKIRSTKLEDSAMYFCASSERGGADTQYFGPGTRLTVL.

V and J are TRBV5-5 and TRBJ2-1, with TRBD1 identical over 9 bases. Germline V CDR1 and CDR2: SGHKS, YYEKEE (reference sequence). Germline trimming cut 2 bases from V and 3 bases from J; bases unmatched to any gene: 3. There are 15 residues in the CDR3. The CDR3 nucleotides read TGTGCCAGCAGCTTACAGACAGGGGGCTACAATGAGCAGTTCTTC. Translation gives CASSLQTGGYNEQFF.

The chain uses TRBV19 and TRBJ1-6, with a tentative D call TRBD1 (5 bases). CDR3 length equals 18 residues. V dropped 1 base and J dropped 3 bases, with 16 bases sitting between them. Germline CDR1 reads LNHDA; CDR2 reads SQIVND (reference sequence). In DNA form, the CDR3 reads TGTGCCAGTAGTATAGCATTGACGGGACTCAACTATAATTCACCCCTCCACTTT. Translation gives CASSIALTGLNYNSPLHF.

Comments on this clone: Sequence at one end of the junction differs from germline and may be a read error. CDR3 residues: CATSRDFSGRGKETQHF. In DNA form, the CDR3 reads TGTGCCACCAGCAGAGACTTTAGCGGGAGGGGTAAAGAGACCCAGCACTTC. The chain uses TRBV15 and TRBJ2-5; 11 nucleotides match TRBD2. Germline CDR1 is LNHNV and CDR2 is YYDKDF (reference sequence). This CDR3 region has 17 residues.

V gene TRBV6-5 combines with J gene TRBJ2-7; the match to TRBD1 covers 9 bases. Trimming took 2 bases from V and 4 from J; bases not matched to a gene: 0. The CDR3 consists of 13 residues. Germline CDR1 is MNHEY and CDR2 is SVGAGI. In DNA form, the CDR3 reads TGTGCCAGCAGTTACGACAGGGGGTACGAGCAGTACTTC. Protein product: CASSYDRGYEQYF.

The chain employs TRBV6-1 and TRBJ1-1, with D possibly matching TRBD1 (5 bases). Trimming cost V 5 bases and J 5 bases, with 12 bases left between them. The CDR3 loop spans 13 amino acids. The germline V gene encodes CDR1 MNHNS and CDR2 SASEGT. The CDR3: CASSTGTGTEAFF. CDR3 sequence (DNA): TGTGCCAGCAGTACCGGGACTGGGACTGAAGCTTTCTTT.

J is TRBJ1-2 and V is TRBV5-1; D is possibly TRBD1 (6 bases). This CDR3 has 14 amino acids. Deletions cut 6 bases from V and 8 bases from J, with 20 bases between. In germline, CDR1 is SGHRS, CDR2 YFSETQ. CDR3 nucleotides: TGCGCCAGCACCCTTGGGGGGGACATGAAGGGCTACACCTTC. Its protein is CASTLGGDMKGYTF.

This clone showed up just once. This rearrangement joins TRBV29-1 to TRBJ2-7; perhaps D is TRBD1 or TRBD2 (5 bases each). The CDR3 runs 14 residues. V dropped 6 bases and J dropped 2 bases, with 17 bases sitting between them. The germline V gene encodes CDR1 SQVTM and CDR2 ANQGSEA. The CDR3 protein is CSVKPGPRPYEQYF. In DNA form, the CDR3 reads TGCAGCGTCAAACCGGGACCCCGTCCCTACGAGCAGTACTTC.

This chain links TRBV2 with TRBJ1-3, with D possibly TRBD1 on 6 matching bases. V lost 4 bases and J lost 4, with 8 bases in between. This CDR3 comprises 13 residues. Germline values: CDR1 SNHLY, CDR2 FYNNEI. The CDR3 here is CASSGGGGNTIYF. The CDR3 DNA sequence: TGTGCCAGCAGTGGGGGGGGCGGAAACACCATATATTTT.

The chain couples TRBV15 to TRBJ2-5, with 13 positions matching TRBD2. The DNA end lines up better with TRBJ2-7; the J call may be wrong. In germline, CDR1 is LNHNV, CDR2 YYDKDF (reference sequence). CDR3 size: 17 residues. The CDR3 is CATSRVALGLAGNEQYF. The CDR3 nucleotides are TGTGCCACCAGCAGAGTGGCGTTGGGACTAGCGGGGAACGAGCAGTACTTC.

The chain recombines TRBV7-8 with TRBJ1-2, with 8 bases aligning to TRBD1. From germline, CDR1 is SGHVS and CDR2 FQNEAQ. The length of the CDR3 is 12 residues. V lost 5 bases to trimming and J lost 6 bases; unmatched junction nucleotides: 2. The CDR3 sequence is CASSGQGHGYTF. The CDR3 DNA reads TGTGCCAGCAGCGGACAGGGACATGGCTACACCTTC. Combining the CDR3 with reference TRBV7-8 and TRBJ1-2 gives the whole variable domain GAGVSQSPRYKVAKRGQDVALRCDPISGHVSLFWYQQALGQGPEFLTYFQNEAQLDKSGLPSDRFFAERPEGSVSTLKIQRTQQEDSAVYLCASSGQGHGYTFGSGTRLTVV.

This clone has ten or more counts. The V gene is TRBV9, the J gene TRBJ1-4; TRBD1 matches at 8 bases. Trimming at V came to 4 bases and at J to 8 bases, leaving 13 bases not matched to a gene. The CDR3 sequence is 16 residues long. The germline CDR1 and CDR2 sequences are SGDLS and YYNGEE. The chain's CDR3 is CASSPLPGQDYEKLFF. In nucleotides, the CDR3 is TGTGCCAGCAGCCCCCTGCCGGGACAGGATTACGAAAAACTGTTTTTT.

This clone was seen just once. This chain connects TRBV29-1 to TRBJ1-2; D is unclear. CDR1 and CDR2 from the germline V gene are SQVTM and ANQGSEA. There are 14 residues in the CDR3. Deletions cut 4 bases from V and 8 bases from J, with 20 bases between. The CDR3 bases are TGCAGCGTTGCTAAACCAGACACCAAATGGGGCTACACCTTC. Translated: CSVAKPDTKWGYTF.

This clone has just a few counts. The chain carries TRBV6-6 and TRBJ1-6, with D possibly being TRBD1 (5 bases). This CDR3 has 13 residues. The germline V gene encodes CDR1 MNHNY and CDR2 SVGAGI (reference sequence). With 6 bases removed from V and 9 bases from J, the gap between germline ends came to 12 bases. CDR3 sequence (DNA): TGTGCCAGCAGCCAGGGATTCGGTTCACCCCTCCACTTT. Residues: CASSQGFGSPLHF.

CDR3 amino acids: CASSLSHEQFF. The CDR3 DNA follows: TGTGCCAGCAGCTTATCTCATGAGCAGTTCTTC. This chain uses TRBV7-9 with TRBJ2-1; the D is unclear. The germline gives CDR1 SEHNR, CDR2 FQNEAQ (reference sequence). The CDR3 has 11 amino acids. Trimming cost V 2 bases and J 8 bases, with 4 bases left between them.

The chain links TRBV7-3 to TRBJ2-5; D is undetermined. V lost 5 bases and J lost 3, with 10 bases in between. From germline, CDR1 is SGHTA and CDR2 FQGTGA. The CDR3 loop spans 13 amino acids. CDR3 in amino acids: CASSPSPKETQYF. Written as DNA, the CDR3 is TGTGCCAGCAGCCCCTCCCCGAAAGAGACCCAGTACTTC. The whole variable domain, remainder taken from reference TRBV7-3 and TRBJ2-5, is GAGVSQTPSNKVTEKGKYVELRCDPISGHTALYWYRQSLGQGPEFLIYFQGTGAADDSGLPNDRFFAVRPEGSVSTLKIQRTERGDSAVYLCASSPSPKETQYFGPGTRLLVL.

The rearrangement links TRBV5-4 to TRBJ1-2; 7 bases agree with TRBD1. Germline values: CDR1 SGHNT, CDR2 YYREEE (reference sequence). The CDR3 runs 16 residues. Trimming removed 4 bases from V and 0 bases from J; junction bases left unmatched: 9. DNA for the CDR3: TGTGCCAGCAGCCCCCCAGGACAGGAAACTAACTATGGCTACACCTTC. Residues: CASSPPGQETNYGYTF.

This chain joins TRBV6-5 and TRBJ2-7, with TRBD1 as a possible D gene (5 bases). Deletions cut 0 bases from V and 1 base from J, with 10 bases between. Germline CDR1 and CDR2: MNHEY and SVGAGI. The CDR3 covers 15 residues. This chain's CDR3 is CASSYSSGKSYEQYF. CDR3 sequence (DNA): TGTGCCAGCAGTTACTCCTCAGGGAAGTCCTACGAGCAGTACTTC.

This CDR3 reads CASSVATSNEKLFF. The CDR3 DNA is TGTGCCAGCAGCGTAGCCACGAGTAATGAAAAACTGTTTTTT. The rearrangement links TRBV9 to TRBJ1-4; D call uncertain. Deletions cut 0 bases from V and 4 bases from J, with 7 bases between. The CDR3 contains 14 residues. CDR1 is SGDLS and CDR2 is YYNGEE in the germline V gene.

The chain carries TRBV6-5 and TRBJ1-1; D is unclear. This CDR3 region has 13 residues. Germline V gene lookup returns CDR1 MNHEY and CDR2 SVGAGI. Trimming shortened V by 6 bases and J by 0 bases, and 8 bases separated the two germline ends. The CDR3 loop is CASRRLVNTEAFF. The DNA of the CDR3 is TGTGCCAGCAGGCGACTGGTGAACACTGAAGCTTTCTTT.

The chain combines TRBV5-1 with TRBJ1-6; D gene uncertain. The CDR3 length is 15 residues. Germline V gives CDR1 SGHRS, CDR2 YFSETQ. V was shortened by 4 bases and J by 11 bases, with 19 bases between the two germline ends. CDR3 loop: CASSLDPTGPAPLHF. CDR3 DNA sequence: TGCGCCAGCAGCCTGGACCCCACCGGCCCGGCACCCCTCCACTTT.

There are a few counts of this clone. The identical CDR3 is also encoded by other nucleotide sequences in the sample. The chain carries TRBV6-1 and TRBJ1-3; D unclear. Germline CDR1 reads MNHNS; CDR2 reads SASEGT. Deletions cut 6 bases from V and 1 base from J, with 10 bases between. This CDR3 has 14 residues. CDR3 coding DNA: TGTGCCAGCAGCGACGGAGCATCTGGAAACACCATATATTTT. This translates into CASSDGASGNTIYF.